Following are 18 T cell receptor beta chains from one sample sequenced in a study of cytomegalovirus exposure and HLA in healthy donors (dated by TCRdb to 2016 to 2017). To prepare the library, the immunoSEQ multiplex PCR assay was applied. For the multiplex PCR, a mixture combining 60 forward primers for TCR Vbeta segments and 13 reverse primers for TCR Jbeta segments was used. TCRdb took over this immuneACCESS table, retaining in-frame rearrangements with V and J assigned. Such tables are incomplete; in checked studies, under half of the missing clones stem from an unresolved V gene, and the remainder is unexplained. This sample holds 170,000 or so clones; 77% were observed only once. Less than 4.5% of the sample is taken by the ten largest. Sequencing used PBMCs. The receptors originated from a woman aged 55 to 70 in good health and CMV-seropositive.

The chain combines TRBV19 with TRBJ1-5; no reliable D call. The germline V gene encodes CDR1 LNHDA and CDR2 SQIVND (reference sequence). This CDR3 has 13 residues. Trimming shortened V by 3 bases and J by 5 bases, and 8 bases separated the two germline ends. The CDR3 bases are TGTGCCAGTAGTATGACCCGGGATCAGCCCCAGCATTTT. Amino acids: CASSMTRDQPQHF.

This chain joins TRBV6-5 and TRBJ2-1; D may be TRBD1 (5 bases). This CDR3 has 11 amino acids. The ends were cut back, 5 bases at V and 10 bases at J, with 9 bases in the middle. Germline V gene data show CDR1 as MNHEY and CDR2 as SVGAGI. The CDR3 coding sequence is TGTGCCAGCAGTCAAAACAGGGAGCAGTTCTTC. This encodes CASSQNREQFF.

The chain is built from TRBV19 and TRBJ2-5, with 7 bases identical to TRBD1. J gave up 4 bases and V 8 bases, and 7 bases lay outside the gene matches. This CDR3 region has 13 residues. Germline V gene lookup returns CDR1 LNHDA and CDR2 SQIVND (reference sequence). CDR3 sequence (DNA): TGTGCCAGTGCCAGGGGGATCGGAGAGACCCAGTACTTC. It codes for CASARGIGETQYF.

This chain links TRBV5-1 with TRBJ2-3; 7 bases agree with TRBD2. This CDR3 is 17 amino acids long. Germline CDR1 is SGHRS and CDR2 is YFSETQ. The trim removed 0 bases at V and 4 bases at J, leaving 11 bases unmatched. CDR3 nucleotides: TGCGCCAGCAGCTTGGCATCCGGCGGGAGAACCGCAGATACGCAGTATTTT. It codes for CASSLASGGRTADTQYF.

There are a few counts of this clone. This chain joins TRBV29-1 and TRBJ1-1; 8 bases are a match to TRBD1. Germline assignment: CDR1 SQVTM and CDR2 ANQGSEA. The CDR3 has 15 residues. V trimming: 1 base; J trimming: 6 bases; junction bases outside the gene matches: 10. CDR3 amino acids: CSVEGSGGAHAEAFF. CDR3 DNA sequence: TGCAGCGTTGAAGGATCAGGGGGCGCGCACGCTGAAGCTTTCTTT.

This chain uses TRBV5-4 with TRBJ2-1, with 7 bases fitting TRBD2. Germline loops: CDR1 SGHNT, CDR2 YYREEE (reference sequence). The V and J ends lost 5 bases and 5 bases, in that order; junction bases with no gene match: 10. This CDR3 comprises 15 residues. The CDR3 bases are TGTGCCAGCAGACGCGGACTAGGAGTCAACAATGAGCAGTTCTTC. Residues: CASRRGLGVNNEQFF.

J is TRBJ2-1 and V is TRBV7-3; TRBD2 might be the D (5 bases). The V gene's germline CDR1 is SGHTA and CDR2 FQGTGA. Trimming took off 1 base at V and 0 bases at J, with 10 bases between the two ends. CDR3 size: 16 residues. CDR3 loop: CASSLKGGGSYNEQFF. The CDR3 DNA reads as TGTGCCAGCAGCTTAAAAGGCGGAGGCTCCTACAATGAGCAGTTCTTC.

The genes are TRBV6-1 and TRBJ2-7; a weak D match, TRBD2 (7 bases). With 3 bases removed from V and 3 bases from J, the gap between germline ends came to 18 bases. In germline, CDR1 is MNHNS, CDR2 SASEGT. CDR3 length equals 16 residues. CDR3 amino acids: CASSEGGLLAGYEQYF. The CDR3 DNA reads TGTGCCAGCAGTGAGGGGGGCCTTTTAGCGGGCTACGAGCAGTACTTC.

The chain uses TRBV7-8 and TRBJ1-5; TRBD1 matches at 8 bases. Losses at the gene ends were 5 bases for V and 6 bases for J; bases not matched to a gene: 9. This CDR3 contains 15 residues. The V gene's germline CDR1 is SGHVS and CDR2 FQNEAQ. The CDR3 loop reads CASSTRDRSSQPQHF. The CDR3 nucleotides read TGTGCCAGCAGCACCCGGGACAGGTCGTCTCAGCCCCAGCATTTT.

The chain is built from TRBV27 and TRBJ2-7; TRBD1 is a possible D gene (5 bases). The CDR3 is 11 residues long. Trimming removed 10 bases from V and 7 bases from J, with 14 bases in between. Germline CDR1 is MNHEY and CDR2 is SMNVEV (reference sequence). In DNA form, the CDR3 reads TGTGCCACTCAGGGCGCAGGGGAGCAGTACTTC. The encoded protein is CATQGAGEQYF.

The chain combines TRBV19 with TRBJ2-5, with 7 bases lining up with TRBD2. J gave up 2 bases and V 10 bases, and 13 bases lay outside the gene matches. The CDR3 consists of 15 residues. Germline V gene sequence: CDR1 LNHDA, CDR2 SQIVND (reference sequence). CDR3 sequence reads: CATKGAERGQETQYF. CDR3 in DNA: TGTGCCACTAAAGGGGCCGAGCGGGGTCAAGAGACCCAGTACTTC. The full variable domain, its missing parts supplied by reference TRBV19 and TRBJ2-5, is DGGITQSPKYLFRKEGQNVTLSCEQNLNHDAMYWYRQDPGQGLRLIYYSQIVNDFQKGDIAEGYSVSREKKESFPLTVTSAQKNPTAFYLCATKGAERGQETQYFGPGTRLLVL.

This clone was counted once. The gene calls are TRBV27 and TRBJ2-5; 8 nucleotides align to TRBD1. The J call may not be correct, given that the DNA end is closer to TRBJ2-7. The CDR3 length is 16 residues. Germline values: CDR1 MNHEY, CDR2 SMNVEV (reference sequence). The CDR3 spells CASSLQEDRAFYEQYF. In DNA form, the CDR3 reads TGTGCCAGCAGTTTACAGGAGGACAGGGCTTTCTACGAGCAGTACTTC.

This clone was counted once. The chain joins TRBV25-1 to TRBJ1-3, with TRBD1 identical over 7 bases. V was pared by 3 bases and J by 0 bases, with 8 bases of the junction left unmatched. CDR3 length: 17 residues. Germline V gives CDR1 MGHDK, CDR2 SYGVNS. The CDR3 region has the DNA TGTGCCAGCAGTGAGATACAGGGGCTCCCCTCTGGAAACACCATATATTTT. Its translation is CASSEIQGLPSGNTIYF.

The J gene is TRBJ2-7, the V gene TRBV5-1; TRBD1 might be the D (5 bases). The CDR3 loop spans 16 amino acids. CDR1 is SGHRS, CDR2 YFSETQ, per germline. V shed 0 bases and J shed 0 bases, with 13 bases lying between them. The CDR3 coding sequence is TGCGCCAGCAGCTTGGCCACTGACAGTCCCTCCTACGAGCAGTACTTC. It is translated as CASSLATDSPSYEQYF.

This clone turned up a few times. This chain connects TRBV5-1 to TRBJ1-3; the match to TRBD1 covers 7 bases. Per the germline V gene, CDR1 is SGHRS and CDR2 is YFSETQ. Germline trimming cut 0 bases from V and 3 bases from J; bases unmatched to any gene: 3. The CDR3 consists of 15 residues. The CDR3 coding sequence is TGCGCCAGCAGCTTGGGACAGGGCGGTGGAAACACCATATATTTT. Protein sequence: CASSLGQGGGNTIYF. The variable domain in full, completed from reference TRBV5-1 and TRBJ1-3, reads KAGVTQTPRYLIKTRGQQVTLSCSPISGHRSVSWYQQTPGQGLQFLFEYFSETQRNKGNFPGRFSGRQFSNSRSEMNVSTLELGDSALYLCASSLGQGGGNTIYFGEGSWLTVV.

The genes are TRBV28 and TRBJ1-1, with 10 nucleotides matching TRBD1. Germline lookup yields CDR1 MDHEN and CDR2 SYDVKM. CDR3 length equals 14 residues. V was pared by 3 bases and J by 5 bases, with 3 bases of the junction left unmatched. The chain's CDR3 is CASSLGQGRTEAFF. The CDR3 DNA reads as TGTGCCAGCAGTTTGGGACAGGGGCGGACTGAAGCTTTCTTT.

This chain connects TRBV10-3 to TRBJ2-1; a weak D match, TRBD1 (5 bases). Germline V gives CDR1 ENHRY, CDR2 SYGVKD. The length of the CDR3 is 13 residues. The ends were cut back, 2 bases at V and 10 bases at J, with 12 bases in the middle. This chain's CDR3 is CAISERQTEEQFF. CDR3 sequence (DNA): TGTGCCATCAGTGAGCGACAGACGGAGGAGCAGTTCTTC.

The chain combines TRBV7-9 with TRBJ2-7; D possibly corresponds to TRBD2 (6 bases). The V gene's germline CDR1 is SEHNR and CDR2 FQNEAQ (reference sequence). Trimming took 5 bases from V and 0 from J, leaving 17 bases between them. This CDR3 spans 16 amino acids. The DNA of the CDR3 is TGTGCCAGCAGCATCCTCCGGGACGGGGGCTCCTACGAGCAGTACTTC. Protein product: CASSILRDGGSYEQYF.